There are a few counts of the clone carrying this TCR beta chain. Its antigen is as yet unknown. Extractions gave at least 5 micrograms of total RNA per sample. This sample stems from a study of blood T cells in healthy people across ages. Study at large: Through template switching, about one barcoded beta molecule was captured per two T cells, as measured in model experiments.

Study conclusions and caveats: CMV status of donors was not determined, possibly confounding expanded clonotype changes. Naive CD4+ cell counts and diversity both ran higher in long-lived than in aged donors.

Primers used in a second PCR of roughly 6 to 12 cycles were a sample-barcoded 5' primer and a J-beta primer mix. TCRdb fed the 5' RACE reads into MiXCR, producing one record per CDR3 protein. This table has about 730,000 distinct CDR3 sequences, roughly 45% appearing once. The ends lost 10 bases at V and 2 bases at J; junction bases unmatched: 8. Germline assignment: CDR1 MNHNS and CDR2 SASEGT. The CDR3 length is 14 residues. The source material was blood. V and J are TRBV6-1 and TRBJ2-3; 8 bases line up with TRBD1. This clonotype was sampled from a woman aged 55-75 years in good health. The CDR3 coding sequence is TGTGCCAACCCTCCGGGACAGGACACAGATACGCAGTATTTT. Its translation is CANPPGQDTDTQYF.